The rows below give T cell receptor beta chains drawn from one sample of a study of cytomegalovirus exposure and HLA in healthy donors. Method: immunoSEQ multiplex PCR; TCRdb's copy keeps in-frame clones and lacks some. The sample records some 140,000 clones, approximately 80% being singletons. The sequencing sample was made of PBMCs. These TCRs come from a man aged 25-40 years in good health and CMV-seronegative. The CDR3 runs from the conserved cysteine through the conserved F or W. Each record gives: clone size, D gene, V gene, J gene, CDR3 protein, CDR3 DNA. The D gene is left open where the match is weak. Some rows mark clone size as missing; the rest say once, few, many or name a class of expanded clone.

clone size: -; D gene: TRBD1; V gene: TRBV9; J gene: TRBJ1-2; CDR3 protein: CASSGGGQGFSYGYTF; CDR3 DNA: TGTGCCAGCAGCGGAGGGGGACAGGGGTTTTCCTATGGCTACACCTTC
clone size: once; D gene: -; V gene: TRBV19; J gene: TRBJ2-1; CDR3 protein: CASSIHSSSYNEQFF; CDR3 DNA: TGTGCCAGTAGTATACACTCAAGCTCCTACAATGAGCAGTTCTTC
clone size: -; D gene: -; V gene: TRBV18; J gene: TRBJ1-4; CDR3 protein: CASSPVGTQNEKLFF; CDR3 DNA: TGTGCCAGCTCACCCGTCGGGACACAAAATGAAAAACTGTTTTTT
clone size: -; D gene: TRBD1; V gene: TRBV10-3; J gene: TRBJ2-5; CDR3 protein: CAISEWGQGAQQETQYF; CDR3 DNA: TGTGCCATCAGTGAGTGGGGACAGGGGGCGCAACAAGAGACCCAGTACTTC
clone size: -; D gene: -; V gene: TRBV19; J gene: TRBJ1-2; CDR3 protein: CASRSNLADYGYTF; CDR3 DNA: TGTGCCAGTAGATCGAACTTGGCGGACTATGGCTACACCTTC
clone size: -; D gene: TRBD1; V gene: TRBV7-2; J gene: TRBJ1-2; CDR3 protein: CASRIGTGYGYTF; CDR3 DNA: TGTGCCAGTAGGATAGGGACAGGCTATGGCTACACCTTC
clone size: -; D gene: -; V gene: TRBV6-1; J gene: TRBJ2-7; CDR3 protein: CASSTGSSYEQYF; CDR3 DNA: TGTGCCAGCAGTACGGGGAGCTCCTACGAGCAGTACTTC
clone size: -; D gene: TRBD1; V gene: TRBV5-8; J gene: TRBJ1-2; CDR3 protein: CASSLAGTEIGYTF; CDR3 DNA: TGTGCCAGCAGCTTGGCCGGGACAGAGATTGGCTACACCTTC
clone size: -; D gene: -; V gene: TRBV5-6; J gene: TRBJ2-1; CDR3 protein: CASSPGVYNEQFF; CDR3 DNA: TGTGCCAGCAGCCCAGGGGTATACAATGAGCAGTTCTTC
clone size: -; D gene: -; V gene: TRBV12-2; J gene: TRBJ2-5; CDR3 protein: CASRLNSPSGEQETQYF; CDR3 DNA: TGTGCAAGTCGCTTAAACAGTCCTAGCGGGGAACAAGAGACCCAGTACTTC
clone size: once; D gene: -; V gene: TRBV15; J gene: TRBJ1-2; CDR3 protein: CATSREWTATNYGYTF; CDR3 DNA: TGTGCCACCAGCAGAGAATGGACAGCGACTAACTATGGCTACACCTTC
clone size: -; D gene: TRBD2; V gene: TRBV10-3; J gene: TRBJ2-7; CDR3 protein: CAISEGFGAGESKQYF; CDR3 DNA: TGTGCCATCAGTGAGGGGTTTGGAGCGGGAGAGAGTAAGCAGTACTTC
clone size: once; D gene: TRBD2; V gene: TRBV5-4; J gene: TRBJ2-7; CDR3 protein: CASSFGGSGTLGSYEQYF; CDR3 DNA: TGTGCCAGCAGCTTCGGGGGGTCCGGGACCCTCGGCTCCTACGAGCAGTACTTC
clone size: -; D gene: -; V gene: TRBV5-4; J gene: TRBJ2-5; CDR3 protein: CASSFGAEETQYF; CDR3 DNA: TGTGCCAGCAGCTTCGGCGCGGAAGAGACCCAGTACTTC
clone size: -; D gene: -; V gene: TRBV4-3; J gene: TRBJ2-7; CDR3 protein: CASSRTSNYEQYF; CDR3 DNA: TGCGCCAGCAGCCGGACTTCGAACTACGAGCAGTACTTC
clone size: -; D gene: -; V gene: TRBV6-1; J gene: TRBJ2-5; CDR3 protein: CASSDGTPLMETQYF; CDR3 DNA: TGTGCCAGCAGTGACGGGACACCGCTTATGGAGACCCAGTACTTC
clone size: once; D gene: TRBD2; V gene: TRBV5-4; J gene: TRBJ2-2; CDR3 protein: CASSLGLAVNTGELFF; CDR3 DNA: TGTGCCAGCAGCTTGGGACTAGCGGTAAACACCGGGGAGCTGTTTTTT
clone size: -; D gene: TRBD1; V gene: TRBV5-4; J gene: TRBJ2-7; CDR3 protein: CASSGTGGEVQYF; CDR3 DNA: TGTGCCAGCTCGGGGACAGGGGGCGAAGTGCAGTACTTC
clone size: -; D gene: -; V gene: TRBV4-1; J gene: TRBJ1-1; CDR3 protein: CASSQDQVWTEAFF; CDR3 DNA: TGCGCCAGCAGCCAAGATCAGGTATGGACTGAAGCTTTCTTT
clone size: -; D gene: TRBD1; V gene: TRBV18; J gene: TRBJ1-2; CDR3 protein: CASSTRDSGYTF; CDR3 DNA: TGTGCCAGCTCGACCCGGGACAGTGGCTACACCTTC
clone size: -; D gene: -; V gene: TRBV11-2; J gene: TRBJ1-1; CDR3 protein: CASSFVEDTEAFF; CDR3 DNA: TGTGCCAGCAGCTTTGTAGAGGACACTGAAGCTTTCTTT
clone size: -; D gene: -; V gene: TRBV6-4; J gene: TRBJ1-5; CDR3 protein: CASSAEGNQPQHF; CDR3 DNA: TGTGCCAGCAGTGCGGAGGGGAATCAGCCCCAGCATTTT
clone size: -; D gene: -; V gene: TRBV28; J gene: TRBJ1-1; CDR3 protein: CASTFRDLDTEAFF; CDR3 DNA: TGTGCCAGCACTTTCCGGGACTTAGACACTGAAGCTTTCTTT
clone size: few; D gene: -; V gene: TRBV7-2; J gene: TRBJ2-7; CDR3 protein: CASSASVAYEQYF; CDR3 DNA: TGTGCCAGCAGTGCTAGCGTTGCCTACGAGCAGTACTTC
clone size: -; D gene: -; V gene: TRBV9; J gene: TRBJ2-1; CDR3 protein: CASSVDLGISYNEQFF; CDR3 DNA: TGTGCCAGCAGCGTAGACTTGGGCATCTCCTACAATGAGCAGTTCTTC
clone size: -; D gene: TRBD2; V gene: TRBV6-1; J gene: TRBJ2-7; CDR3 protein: CASSVSGALRDEQYF; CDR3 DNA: TGTGCCAGCAGTGTAAGCGGGGCCCTACGGGACGAGCAGTACTTC
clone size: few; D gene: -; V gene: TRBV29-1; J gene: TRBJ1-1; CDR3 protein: CSDGDIVGAFF; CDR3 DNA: TGCAGCGACGGGGACATTGTTGGAGCTTTCTTT
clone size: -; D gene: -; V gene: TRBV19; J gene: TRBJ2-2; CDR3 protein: CASSIDFVRSGELFF; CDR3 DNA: TGTGCCAGTAGTATAGATTTCGTGCGGTCCGGGGAGCTGTTTTTT
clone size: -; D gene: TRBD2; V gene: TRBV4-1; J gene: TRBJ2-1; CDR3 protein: CASSQSSGGSSYNEQFF; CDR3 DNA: TGCGCCAGCAGCCAATCTAGCGGGGGGAGCTCCTACAATGAGCAGTTCTTC
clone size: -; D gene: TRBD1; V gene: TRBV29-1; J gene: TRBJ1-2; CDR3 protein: CSVGGTAGYGYTF; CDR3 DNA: TGCAGCGTAGGCGGGACAGCTGGGTATGGCTACACCTTC
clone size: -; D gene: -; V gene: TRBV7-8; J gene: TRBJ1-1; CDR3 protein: CASSPIGESTEAFF; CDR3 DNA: TGTGCCAGCAGCCCGATCGGGGAGAGCACTGAAGCTTTCTTT
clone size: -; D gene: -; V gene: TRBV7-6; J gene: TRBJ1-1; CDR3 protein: CASSSSNTEAFF; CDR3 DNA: TGTGCCAGCAGCTCATCAAACACTGAAGCTTTCTTT
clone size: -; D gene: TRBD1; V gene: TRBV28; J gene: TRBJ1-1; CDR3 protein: CASSLTGGPTEAFF; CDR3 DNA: TGTGCCAGCAGTTTGACAGGGGGTCCCACTGAAGCTTTCTTT
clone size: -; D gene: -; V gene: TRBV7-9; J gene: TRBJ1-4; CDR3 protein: CASSLEAVKLFF; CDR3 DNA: TGTGCCAGCAGCTTAGAGGCGGTAAAACTGTTTTTT
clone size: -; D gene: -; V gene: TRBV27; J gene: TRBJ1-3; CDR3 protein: CASSLSSGNTIYF; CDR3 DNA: TGTGCCAGCAGTTTGAGCTCTGGAAACACCATATATTTT
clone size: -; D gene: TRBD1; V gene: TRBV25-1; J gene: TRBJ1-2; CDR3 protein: CASSVLQGALRGYTF; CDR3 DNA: TGTGCCAGCAGTGTTCTACAGGGGGCTCTTCGTGGCTACACCTTC
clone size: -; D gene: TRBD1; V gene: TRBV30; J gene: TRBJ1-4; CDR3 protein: CAWRGQGTGEKLFF; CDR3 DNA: TGTGCCTGGAGGGGACAGGGGACGGGTGAAAAACTGTTTTTT
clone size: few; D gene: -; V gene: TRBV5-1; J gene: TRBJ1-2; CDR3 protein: CASSPTSGGAKPYF; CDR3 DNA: TGCGCCAGCAGCCCAACAAGTGGGGGGGCCAAACCCTACTTC
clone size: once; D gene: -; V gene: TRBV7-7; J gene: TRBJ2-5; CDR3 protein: CASSRRTAGETQYF; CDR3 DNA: TGTGCCAGCAGCCGGAGGACAGCGGGGGAGACCCAGTACTTC
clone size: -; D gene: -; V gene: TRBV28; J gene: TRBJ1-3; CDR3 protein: CASWATIGNTIYF; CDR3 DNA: TGTGCCAGCTGGGCAACAATTGGAAACACCATATATTTT
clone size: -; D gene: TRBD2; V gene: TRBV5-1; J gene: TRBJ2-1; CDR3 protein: CASSFPLSTSGVYNEQFF; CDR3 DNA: TGCGCCAGCAGCTTCCCATTGTCCACTAGCGGGGTCTACAATGAGCAGTTCTTC
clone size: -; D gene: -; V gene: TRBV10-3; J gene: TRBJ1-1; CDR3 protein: CAIKSTGRGNTEAFF; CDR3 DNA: TGTGCCATCAAGTCCACAGGGCGTGGGAACACTGAAGCTTTCTTT
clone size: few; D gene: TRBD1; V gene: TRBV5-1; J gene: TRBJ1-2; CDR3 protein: CASSLNRGQGDGYTF; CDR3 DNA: TGCGCCAGCAGCTTGAACAGGGGGCAGGGAGATGGCTACACCTTC
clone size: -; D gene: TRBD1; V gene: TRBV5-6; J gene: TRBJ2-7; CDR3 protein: CASSSPGGPNEQYF; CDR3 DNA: TGTGCCAGCAGCTCCCCAGGGGGCCCCAACGAGCAGTACTTC
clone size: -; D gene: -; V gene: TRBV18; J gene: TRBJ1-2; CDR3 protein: CASSPPGRELYGYTF; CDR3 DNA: TGTGCCAGCTCACCACCCGGACGGGAACTTTATGGCTACACCTTC
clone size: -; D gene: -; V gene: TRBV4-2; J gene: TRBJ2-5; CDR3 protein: CASSQQLIQETQYF; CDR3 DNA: TGTGCCAGCAGCCAACAACTAATCCAAGAGACCCAGTACTTC
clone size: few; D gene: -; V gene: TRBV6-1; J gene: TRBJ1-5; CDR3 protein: CASDKQGNQPQHF; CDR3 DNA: TGTGCCAGCGATAAACAGGGAAATCAGCCCCAGCATTTT
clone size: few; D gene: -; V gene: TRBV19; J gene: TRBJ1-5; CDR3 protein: CASSTTVDQPQHF; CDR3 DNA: TGTGCCAGTAGTACGACAGTCGATCAGCCCCAGCATTTT
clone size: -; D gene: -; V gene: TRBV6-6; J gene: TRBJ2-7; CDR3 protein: CASSYRGTAYEQYF; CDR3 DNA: TGTGCCAGCAGTTACAGGGGAACGGCTTACGAGCAGTACTTC
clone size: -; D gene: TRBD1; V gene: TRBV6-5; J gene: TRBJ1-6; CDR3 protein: CASMDRVHNSPLHF; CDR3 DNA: TGTGCCAGTATGGACAGGGTTCATAATTCACCCCTCCACTTT
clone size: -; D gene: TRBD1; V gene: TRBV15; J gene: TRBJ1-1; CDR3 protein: CATSRVTGDTEAFF; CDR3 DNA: TGTGCCACCAGCAGAGTTACAGGGGACACTGAAGCTTTCTTT
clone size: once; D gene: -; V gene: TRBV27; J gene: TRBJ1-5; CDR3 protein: CASSGGNSNQPQHF; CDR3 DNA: TGTGCCAGCAGTGGAGGGAATAGCAATCAGCCCCAGCATTTT
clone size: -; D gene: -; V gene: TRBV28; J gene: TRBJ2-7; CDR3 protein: CASSYRGYEQYF; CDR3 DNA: TGTGCCAGCAGCTATCGGGGCTACGAGCAGTACTTC
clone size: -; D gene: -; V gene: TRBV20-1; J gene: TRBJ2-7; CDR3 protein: CSASSGYEQYF; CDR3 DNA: TGCAGTGCTAGTAGCGGCTACGAGCAGTACTTC
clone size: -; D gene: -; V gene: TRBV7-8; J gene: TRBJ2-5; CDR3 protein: CASSYRLVQFQETQYF; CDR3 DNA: TGTGCCAGCAGCTATAGACTAGTTCAATTCCAAGAGACCCAGTACTTC
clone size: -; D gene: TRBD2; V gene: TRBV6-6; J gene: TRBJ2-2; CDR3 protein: CASERAGGPGGELFF; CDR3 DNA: TGTGCCAGCGAGAGAGCGGGAGGGCCCGGCGGGGAGCTGTTTTTT
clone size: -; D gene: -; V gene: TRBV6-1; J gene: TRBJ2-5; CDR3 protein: CASRTGLAGETQYF; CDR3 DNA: TGTGCCAGTCGTACAGGCCTGGCGGGGGAGACCCAGTACTTC